This T cell receptor (beta chain) was retrieved from a study of T cell repertoires in cytomegalovirus infection. The CDR3 runs 17 residues. Germline-derived CDR1 and CDR2 are SGHTA and FQGNSA. V was shortened by 6 bases and J by 0 bases, with 18 bases between the two germline ends. Ten or more counts support this clonotype. TCRdb analysed the reads with MiXCR anew, one entry per CDR3 protein. The sample holds approximately 260,000 distinct CDR3 sequences, approximately 15% seen once. The chain joins TRBV7-2 to TRBJ1-5; D is uncertain. The source is a human donor in good health (CMV status not recorded). Some clones in this sample may be carry-over from other donors' samples. Input material: CD8+ T cells from PBMCs. The CDR3 DNA sequence: TGTGCCAGCAGTGCCTTCGGCGCTCTTGATAGCAATCAGCCCCAGCATTTT. Translating it yields CASSAFGALDSNQPQHF.